These 6 T cell receptor beta chains were sequenced from one sample in a study of cytomegalovirus exposure and HLA in healthy donors (dated by TCRdb to about 2017). Preparation of the library involved the immunoSEQ multiplex PCR assay. For the multiplex PCR, a mixture combining 60 forward primers for TCR Vbeta segments and 13 reverse primers for TCR Jbeta segments was used. Not all clones reach the TCRdb copy of this immuneACCESS table, which keeps in-frame sequences only. Checked studies attribute under half of the gap to unresolved V genes and leave the rest unexplained. The sample table gives over 90,000 clones. 3.5% of the sample comes from the top ten. Material: PBMCs. Receptors originate from a man aged 35-49 years in good health and CMV-seronegative.

The V gene is TRBV21-1, the J gene TRBJ2-5; TRBD1 is the table's D call, not checked against the DNA. TRBV21-1 is assigned pseudogene status. The length of the CDR3 is 12 residues. The DNA for the CDR3 is TGTGCCAGCAGCGGACAGAGGGAGACCCAGTACTTC. Translated, it gives CASSGQRETQYF.

V is TRBV18 and J is TRBJ2-1; perhaps TRBD1 as D (5 bases). This CDR3 comprises 17 residues. V lost 1 base and J lost 3, with 16 bases in between. The germline V gene encodes CDR1 KGHSH and CDR2 LQKENI. The CDR3 region has the DNA TGTGCCAGCTCACCACTGCAGGGTGGATTAGGCTACAATGAGCAGTTCTTC. Amino acids: CASSPLQGGLGYNEQFF.

V is TRBV7-2 and J is TRBJ1-1; D possibly corresponds to TRBD1 (5 bases). Deletions cut 5 bases from V and 9 bases from J, with 19 bases between. The germline V gene encodes CDR1 SGHTA and CDR2 FQGNSA. This CDR3 is built from 14 residues. This chain's CDR3 is CASSAYMGLEKAFF. In DNA, the CDR3 is TGTGCCAGCAGCGCGTACATGGGGCTCGAGAAAGCTTTCTTT.

The J gene is TRBJ2-3, the V gene TRBV9; 7 bases align to TRBD1. The CDR3 length is 15 residues. The ends lost 3 bases at V and 2 bases at J; junction bases unmatched: 6. Germline loops: CDR1 SGDLS, CDR2 YYNGEE. Written as DNA, the CDR3 is TGTGCCAGCAGCGCACGGACAGGCTCCACAGATACGCAGTATTTT. Translation gives CASSARTGSTDTQYF.

The chain links TRBV2 to TRBJ2-7; 10 nucleotides agree with TRBD2. The V segment lost 6 bases and the J segment 3 bases; nucleotides outside the gene matches: 5. CDR1 SNHLY and CDR2 FYNNEI come from the germline V gene. The CDR3 covers 14 residues. The CDR3 loop reads CASSSGLAVYEQYF. For the CDR3, the DNA is TGTGCCAGCAGCTCCGGACTAGCGGTCTACGAGCAGTACTTC.

V gene TRBV15 combines with J gene TRBJ2-5; 8 bases map to TRBD1. Germline-derived CDR1 and CDR2 are LNHNV and YYDKDF (reference sequence). CDR3 length: 17 amino acids. V dropped 0 bases and J dropped 4; count of bases not matched to a gene: 10. Here the CDR3 reads CATSREQGPGGGETQYF. The DNA for the CDR3 is TGTGCCACCAGCAGAGAGCAGGGTCCAGGGGGCGGAGAGACCCAGTACTTC.